Below, one T cell receptor beta chain is given with its context. CDR1 is SGHRS and CDR2 is YFSETQ in the germline V gene. V shed 3 bases and J shed 4 bases, with 11 bases lying between them. CDR3 length: 14 amino acids. These data originate in a study of cytotoxic CD8 clonotypes in ibrutinib-treated CLL. Study as a whole: By median roughly 65 months, around twelve had progressed and some 14 stayed remitted; responses had been 2 complete and roughly 25 partial. The taking of response samples occurred after a median about 12 months of treatment, with a range of 6 to 36.

TCRdb's table, derived via immunoSEQ multiplex PCR, lists solely in-frame clones and lacks some. Found here are some 290,000 clones, about 77% of them singletons; the top ten hold 6.7%. The V call is TRBV5-1, the J call TRBJ1-5; TRBD1 might be the D (6 bases). Sequencing used PBMCs, obtained before ibrutinib treatment. This receptor was taken from a human donor with chronic lymphocytic leukemia. DNA for the CDR3: TGCGCCAGCAGCTCAGGACAGCAAAATCAGCCCCAGCATTTT. Protein sequence: CASSSGQQNQPQHF.